This T cell receptor beta chain came from a study of T-cell reconstitution after alpha-beta-depleted transplantation in children (dated by TCRdb to 2016 to 2017). Context from the whole study: The study quantitatively tracked T-cell immune reconstitution after TCRalphabeta/CD19-depleted allogeneic hematopoietic cell transplantation in children using TCR repertoire profiling. Results the study describes overall, beyond this receptor: In some patients, the high TCRbeta diversity seen at day 60 was put down to recipient T cells and intrathymic progenitors that had survived conditioning. The frequencies of hyperexpanded clones fell over the following months, and after one year, T-cell counts and TCRbeta diversity were mostly attributed to newly produced T cells. About two months after transplant, the apparently early recovery of alphabetaT-cell counts reportedly depended on just several hundred clones that had expanded rapidly and came from non-depleted graft cells.

This sample's time point label indicates: day 60 (about 2 months) after transplantation. The treatment or condition label, as the study defines it: allogeneic hematopoietic cell transplantation with graft depleted of TCRalphabeta T cells and CD19 B cells. The transplant recipients were children given TCRalphabeta/CD19-depleted allogeneic hematopoietic cell grafts. The germline V gene encodes CDR1 LNHNV and CDR2 YYDKDF (reference sequence). V is reduced by 0 bases and J by 13 bases, leaving a spacing of 15 bases between them. The CDR3 spans 13 residues, from the cysteine through the phenylalanine. CDR3 DNA only is kept here, 39 bases in frame from base 1. This clonotype showed up just a few times. Its antigen has not been determined. No much larger clone is present one base from it, and per-base qualities are unavailable. Libraries were prepared through PCR. The sequencer was an Illumina HiSeq 2500. TCR libraries were prepared with molecular barcoding, using unique molecular identifiers to normalize TCRbeta repertoire quantification. The public sequencing data were trimmed at Q25 with fastp and processed into clonotypes with MiXCR by TCRdb, which kept only in-frame beta chains. Entries are consolidated by CDR3 protein sequence, retaining the most common genes and DNA. In this sample the table shows 85,000 to 120,000 distinct CDR3 sequences, about 5.6% of which occur a single time. The top ten constitute about 6% of the sample.

The sample here was PBMCs, mostly from graft donor cells, taken 60 days after TCRalphabeta/CD19-depleted stem cell transplant. This TCR was sampled from a female patient under 10 years old who had a stem cell transplant for Fanconi anemia, so the T cells may come from the graft donor. This receptor chain uses TRBV15 and TRBJ2-5; a weak D assignment points to TRBD2 (5 bases agree). The nucleotide sequence reads TGTGCCACCAGCAGAGACCGCTGGACTCAACGGTACTTC. This is translated as CATSRDRWTQRYF.